The 21 T cell receptor beta chains reported below all come from one sample, sequenced in a study of tumor and adjacent non-tumor tissue in lung cancer. A modified ARM-PCR protocol with three rounds of nested PCR amplified TCRbeta. From the multiplex PCR reads, TCRdb called clonotypes with MiXCR, one entry per CDR3 protein. This table holds approximately 150,000 distinct CDR3 sequences, approximately 66% found once. RNA was extracted from bulk tissue without any cell sorting. Sequencing input: lung tumor tissue. The receptors originated from a man aged 60 to 75 with small cell lung cancer.

Turning to this clonotype: Mismatch with germline at one junction end may stem from a read error. This chain links TRBV11-3 with TRBJ2-1; TRBD2 matches at 13 bases. CDR3 length: 18 amino acids. CDR1 and CDR2 from the germline V gene are SGHNT and YENEEA. DNA of the CDR3: TGTGCCAGCAACTTAAGCTGGACTAGCGGGAGTGACTACAATGAGCAGTTCTTC. Translation gives CASNLSWTSGSDYNEQFF.

On this clonotype: This sequence may be a read error, since a much larger clone differs from it by one base. As the CDR3 is not closed by the conserved phenylalanine or tryptophan, this likely results from a read error. This rearrangement joins TRBV29-1 to TRBJ2-1; tentatively, D is TRBD1 (6 bases). The V gene's germline CDR1 is SQVTM and CDR2 ANQGSEA. This CDR3 region has 12 residues. Trimming left V 7 bases short and J 7 bases short, with 14 bases between. The DNA for the CDR3 is TGCAGCGGGCACAGGGTGAGGAATGAGCAGTTCTTA. The encoded protein is CSGHRVRNEQFL.

Regarding this clonotype: The germline gene is not matched at one end of the junction; a read error may be the cause. V usage is TRBV4-1 and J usage is TRBJ1-2, with 8 bases matching TRBD1. Germline CDR1 and CDR2: MGHRA and YSYEKL. This CDR3 is built from 15 residues. CDR3 in amino acids: CASRTGTGFNYDYTF. Here the CDR3 DNA reads TGCGCGAGCAGGACCGGGACAGGCTTTAACTATGACTACACCTTC.

Concerning this clonotype: This may stem from a read error, because a much larger clone lies one nucleotide away. The chain couples TRBV10-1 to TRBJ2-7, with 10 positions matching TRBD1. Looked up from germline, CDR1 is WNHNN and CDR2 is SYGVQD (reference sequence). The CDR3 runs 17 residues. The CDR3 DNA reads TGCGCCAGCAGCGCCGTGACAGGGGGCACACAAATCTACGAGCAGTTCGTC. Translated, it gives CASSAVTGGTQIYEQFV.

Turning to this clonotype: The CDR3 does not end in the conserved phenylalanine or tryptophan, so this is likely a read error. The rearrangement uses TRBV4-1 and TRBJ1-2; 9 nucleotides align to TRBD1. The length of the CDR3 is 15 residues. Germline CDR1 is MGHRA and CDR2 is YSYEKL. V shed 4 bases and J 7 bases; nucleotides not matched to a gene: 10. The CDR3 sequence is CASSPGRQGVGGYTL. The CDR3 coding sequence is TGCGCCAGCAGCCCAGGAAGACAGGGGGTGGGTGGCTACACCTTA.

In the case of this clonotype: Lacking the conserved final phenylalanine or tryptophan, this CDR3 likely reflects a read error. No DNA is shown, since the ends of the CDR3 on it are uncertain; the CDR3 is the one TCRdb lists. V usage is TRBV11-3 and J usage is TRBJ2-1; TRBD2, the table's D call, was not compared with the DNA. Germline V gives CDR1 SGHNT, CDR2 YENEEA. The CDR3 region is 14 residues in length, termini included. CDR3 residues: CASSLETIGNEQFL.

Note on this clonotype: Compared with germline, one end of the junction differs, possibly owing to a read error. The V and J genes are TRBV20-1 and TRBJ2-3; no definite D call. Gene TRBJ1-5 matches the end of the DNA better, so the J call may be wrong. Looked up from germline, CDR1 is DFQATT and CDR2 is SNEGSKA (reference sequence). The CDR3 loop spans 15 amino acids. The CDR3 nucleotides are TGTAGTGCTAGAGAAACTAGCGGGAGAGGAGGTACGCAGCATTTT. Translation gives CSARETSGRGGTQHF.

Turning to this clonotype: An end of the junction differs from the germline gene, which may be a read error. The rearrangement uses TRBV20-1 and TRBJ2-4, with 13 bases matching TRBD2. The CDR3 spans 16 residues. Germline CDR1 DFQATT, CDR2 SNEGSKA (reference sequence). Here the CDR3 DNA reads TGCAGTGCTACCACCGGACTAGCGGGAGCCAATAACATTCAGTACTTT. Amino acid sequence: CSATTGLAGANNIQYF.

This clonotype was detected only a few times. The V call is TRBV12-3 or TRBV12-4, the J call TRBJ2-2; D is ambiguous. The CDR3 length is 12 residues. The V end was cut by 5 bases, the J end by 4 bases, with 5 bases between. CDR3 residues: CASSRLTGELFF. For the CDR3, the DNA is TGTGCCAGCAGTAGACTCACCGGGGAGCTGTTTTTT.

This clonotype ranks as medium-sized. The chain recombines TRBV11-2 with TRBJ2-4; TRBD1 might be the D (5 bases). The CDR3 is 13 residues long. Germline CDR1 reads SGHAT; CDR2 reads FQNNGV. The V end lost 4 bases, the J end lost 6 bases, and 10 bases lay between the germline ends. For the CDR3, the DNA is TGTGCCAGCAGCTCCCGGACAAGAAACATTCAGTACTTC. Translation gives CASSSRTRNIQYF.

About this clonotype: The junction shows a germline mismatch at one end, possibly a read error. V is TRBV6-5 and J is TRBJ2-6, with TRBD1 as a possible D gene (5 bases). The germline V gene encodes CDR1 MNHEY and CDR2 SVGAGI. This CDR3 is 16 amino acids long. The CDR3 sequence is CASIHYGFSGANVLTF. CDR3 DNA: TGTGCCAGCATTCACTACGGTTTCTCTGGGGCCAATGTCCTGACTTTC.

The chain carries TRBV6-1 and TRBJ1-5; tentative D call: TRBD1 (6 bases). CDR3 length: 14 residues. CDR1 MNHNS and CDR2 SASEGT come from the germline V gene. The V end lost 6 bases, the J end lost 1 base, and 10 bases lay between the germline ends. The CDR3, as DNA: TGTGCCAGCAGGATAACAGGGAGCAATCAGCCCCAGCATTTT. This gives the protein CASRITGSNQPQHF.

In this sample, this clonotype turned up a few times. Here the CDR3 omits its conserved ending phenylalanine or tryptophan, so a read error is the likely source. This sequence joins TRBV20-1 and TRBJ2-1, with 8 positions matching TRBD2. Germline CDR1 DFQATT, CDR2 SNEGSKA (reference sequence). The CDR3 spans 14 residues. V gave up 6 bases and J gave up 9 bases; unmatched junction bases: 13. Written as DNA, the CDR3 is TGCAGTGCCGTAGAACTTGCGGGAGGTGTTGAGCAGTTCCTC. Translation: CSAVELAGGVEQFL.

This clonotype occurred once. The chain recombines TRBV5-4 with TRBJ2-3, with 7 bases identical to TRBD2. V was pared by 5 bases and J by 2 bases, with 8 bases of the junction left unmatched. Germline V gene lookup returns CDR1 SGHNT and CDR2 YYREEE (reference sequence). The CDR3 runs to 15 residues. In DNA, the CDR3 is TGTGCCAGCAGTGAGGGAGGGTCCCACACAGATACGCAGTATTTT. It codes for CASSEGGSHTDTQYF.

V is TRBV6-6 and J is TRBJ1-1, with unresolved D. Between the trimmed V and J ends, which lost 4 bases and 7 bases, there was a span of 13 bases. The germline V gene encodes CDR1 MNHNY and CDR2 SVGAGI (reference sequence). The CDR3 is 13 residues long. The CDR3 DNA sequence: TGTGCCAGCAGTTCCAGGACTGTGCGTGAAGCTTTCTTT. Translating it yields CASSSRTVREAFF.

Notes on this clonotype: Because the CDR3 is missing its conserved closing phenylalanine or tryptophan, this is likely a read error. The DNA is left out, because the CDR3 cannot be placed on it with certainty; the CDR3 is given as TCRdb lists it. This CDR3 is CASSPLRGISYEQHL. The J gene is TRBJ2-7, the V gene TRBV5-5. Germline CDR1 is SGHKS and CDR2 is YYEKEE (reference sequence). The CDR3 extends over 15 residues, inclusive of both ends.

This chain links TRBV6-1 with TRBJ2-7; 9 nucleotides match TRBD1. The CDR3 runs 16 residues. V shed 6 bases and J 10 bases; nucleotides not matched to a gene: 19. The germline V gene encodes CDR1 MNHNS and CDR2 SASEGT. The CDR3, as DNA: TGTGCCAGCAGGCGGGTTTGGATCGGGGACAGGGTCGAACAGTACTTC. Its translation is CASRRVWIGDRVEQYF.

This clonotype was found once. A much larger clonotype is one base distant, so this may be a read error. The rearrangement links TRBV29-1 to TRBJ2-2; the match to TRBD1 covers 8 bases. CDR1 is SQVTM and CDR2 is ANQGSEA in the germline V gene. The CDR3 is 13 amino acids. The CDR3 here is CSVMTGAAGDLFF. CDR3 nucleotides: TGCAGCGTGATGACAGGGGCGGCCGGGGATCTGTTTTTT.

The J gene is TRBJ2-1, the V gene TRBV10-2; D is possibly TRBD1 (5 bases). Germline CDR1 and CDR2: WSHSY and SAAADI. This CDR3 has 12 amino acids. Trimming pared 4 bases from V and 9 bases from J, leaving 10 bases between. The CDR3 nucleotides are TGCGCCAGCAGTGTTCAGGGCAGTGAGCAGTTCTTC. This encodes CASSVQGSEQFF.

DNA of the CDR3: TGCGCCAGCAGCCAAGATAATGCTAGCGGGGGGTTTCGGAAGTTCTTC. Protein sequence: CASSQDNASGGFRKFF. This rearrangement joins TRBV4-1 to TRBJ2-1; TRBD2 matches at 11 bases. The length of the CDR3 is 16 residues. Germline lookup yields CDR1 MGHRA and CDR2 YSYEKL. J gave up 14 bases and V 0 bases, and 12 bases lay outside the gene matches.

A note on this clonotype: The CDR3 does not close with the conserved phenylalanine or tryptophan, likely indicating a read error. The chain is built from TRBV11-3 and TRBJ2-3, with a tentative D call TRBD2 (7 bases). The CDR3 totals 16 residues. Germline assignment: CDR1 SGHNT and CDR2 YENEEA. CDR3 sequence reads: CASSPRGAGATDMQYY. As DNA, the CDR3 is TGTGCCAGCAGTCCTAGAGGTGCGGGGGCCACAGATATGCAGTATTAT.